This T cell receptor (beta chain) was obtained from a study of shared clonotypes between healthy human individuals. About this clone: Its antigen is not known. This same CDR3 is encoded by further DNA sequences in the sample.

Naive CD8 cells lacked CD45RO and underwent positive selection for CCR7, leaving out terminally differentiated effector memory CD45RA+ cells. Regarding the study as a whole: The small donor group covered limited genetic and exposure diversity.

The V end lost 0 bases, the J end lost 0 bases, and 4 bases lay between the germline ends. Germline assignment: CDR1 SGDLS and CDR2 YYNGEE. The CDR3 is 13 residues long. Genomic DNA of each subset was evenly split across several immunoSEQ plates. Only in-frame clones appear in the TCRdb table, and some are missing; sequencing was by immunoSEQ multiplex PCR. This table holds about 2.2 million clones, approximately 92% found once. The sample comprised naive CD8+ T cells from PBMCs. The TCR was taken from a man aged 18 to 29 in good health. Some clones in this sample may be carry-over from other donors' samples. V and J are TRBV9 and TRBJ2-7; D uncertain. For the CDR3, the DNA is TGTGCCAGCAGCGTAGGGGGCTCCTACGAGCAGTACTTC. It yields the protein CASSVGGSYEQYF. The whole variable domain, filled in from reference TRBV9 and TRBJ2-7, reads DSGVTQTPKHLITATGQRVTLRCSPRSGDLSVYWYQQSLDQGLQFLIQYYNGEERAKGNILERFSAQQFPDLHSELNLSSLELGDSALYFCASSVGGSYEQYFGPGTRLTVT.